This passage covers 19 T cell receptor beta chains from one sample sequenced in a study of cytomegalovirus exposure and HLA in healthy donors. PCR involved 60 Vbeta and 13 Jbeta primers. Data came from immunoSEQ multiplex PCR; TCRdb stores just in-frame clones and leaves some out. The sample gives about 180,000 clones, more than 60% of which show up once; 1.4% is in the top ten. Material: PBMCs. The receptor source for this set is a man aged 18 to 29 in good health and CMV-seronegative.

This clone has a single count. This specimen includes other DNA sequences encoding the same CDR3. This chain uses TRBV19 with TRBJ2-1, with 9 bases that match TRBD2. J gave up 4 bases and V 0 bases, and 7 bases lay outside the gene matches. Germline CDR1 and CDR2: LNHDA and SQIVND (reference sequence). The CDR3 contains 17 residues. CDR3 protein: CASSIDLASGTYNEQFF. The CDR3 DNA sequence: TGTGCCAGTAGTATAGATCTAGCTAGCGGGACTTACAATGAGCAGTTCTTC. The full variable domain, completed using reference TRBV19 and TRBJ2-1, is DGGITQSPKYLFRKEGQNVTLSCEQNLNHDAMYWYRQDPGQGLRLIYYSQIVNDFQKGDIAEGYSVSREKKESFPLTVTSAQKNPTAFYLCASSIDLASGTYNEQFFGPGTRLTVL.

This clone was counted a single time. The chain has TRBV4-1 and TRBJ1-1; D is possibly TRBD1 (6 bases). Per germline, CDR1 MGHRA and CDR2 YSYEKL. Trimming stripped 2 bases from V and 4 bases from J, with 11 bases between. The CDR3 has 14 amino acids. This CDR3 is CASSQNTGRTEAFF. CDR3 DNA sequence: TGCGCCAGCAGCCAAAATACAGGGCGCACTGAAGCTTTCTTT.

CDR3 DNA sequence: TGTGCCAGCTCACCAATAGGGACAGACAATGAAAAACTGTTTTTT. Translating gives CASSPIGTDNEKLFF. The J gene is TRBJ1-4, the V gene TRBV18, with 7 bases identical to TRBD1. The V gene's germline CDR1 is KGHSH and CDR2 LQKENI. This CDR3 is 15 amino acids long. Losses at the gene ends were 2 bases for V and 5 bases for J; bases not matched to a gene: 5.

J is TRBJ2-5 and V is TRBV20-1; D not certain. The assigned J gene may be wrong: the sequence end matches TRBJ2-7 better. The CDR3 is 11 residues long. Germline assignment: CDR1 DFQATT and CDR2 SNEGSKA (reference sequence). This CDR3 reads CSASRVHEQYF. CDR3 coding DNA: TGCAGTGCTAGCCGGGTTCACGAGCAGTACTTC.

In this sample, this clone turned up once. V and J are TRBV7-2 and TRBJ2-3; TRBD2 matches 7 bases. Germline loops: CDR1 SGHTA, CDR2 FQGNSA. Trimming took 5 bases from V and 1 from J; bases not matched to a gene: 12. The CDR3 is 17 residues long. Written as DNA, the CDR3 is TGTGCCAGCAGCACCCAGCGGGGCGCCGGGGGCACAGATACGCAGTATTTT. It specifies CASSTQRGAGGTDTQYF.

The genes are TRBV5-1 and TRBJ2-2, with a tentative D call TRBD1 (6 bases). The germline gives CDR1 SGHRS, CDR2 YFSETQ. The CDR3 consists of 14 residues. V gave up 4 bases and J gave up 4 bases, with 11 bases separating them. Here the CDR3 reads CASSKTGTTGELFF. The CDR3 DNA reads TGCGCCAGCAGCAAAACAGGGACCACCGGGGAGCTGTTTTTT.

The chain recombines TRBV6-1 with TRBJ1-2; D not certain. The CDR3 loop spans 14 amino acids. CDR1 and CDR2 from the germline V gene are MNHNS and SASEGT. The V end lost 2 bases, the J end lost 4 bases, and 11 bases lay between the germline ends. In nucleotides, the CDR3 is TGTGCCAGCAGTGAAATGGCGGCAGTCTATGGCTACACCTTC. Its protein product is CASSEMAAVYGYTF.

This chain connects TRBV10-3 to TRBJ2-7; 9 bases align to TRBD1. The V gene's germline CDR1 is ENHRY and CDR2 SYGVKD. CDR3 size: 17 residues. Trimming removed 6 bases from V and 4 bases from J; junction bases left unmatched: 16. In DNA, the CDR3 is TGTGCCATCAGCGGGCAAAGACCCGGGACAGGGTCGTACGAGCAGTACTTC. Protein sequence: CAISGQRPGTGSYEQYF.

The gene calls are TRBV30 and TRBJ1-1; D is perhaps TRBD1 (5 bases). Trimming removed 4 bases from V and 4 bases from J, with 13 bases in between. The CDR3 sequence is 13 residues long. CDR1 is GTSNPN and CDR2 is SVGIG in the germline V gene (reference sequence). DNA of the CDR3: TGTGCCTGGATGACCAAGGGGCCCACTGAAGCTTTCTTT. This encodes CAWMTKGPTEAFF.

This chain uses TRBV30 with TRBJ2-3; 11 bases align to TRBD2. V was pared by 2 bases and J by 6 bases, with 7 bases of the junction left unmatched. This CDR3 has 15 amino acids. From germline, CDR1 is GTSNPN and CDR2 SVGIG (reference sequence). The CDR3 DNA sequence: TGTGCCTGGAGTTGGCTAGCGGGGGGTGGGGATACGCAGTATTTT. This gives the protein CAWSWLAGGGDTQYF.

This clone was detected only once. The rearrangement links TRBV13 to TRBJ2-7; 15 nucleotides line up with TRBD2. This CDR3 spans 17 amino acids. V was clipped by 9 bases and J by 7 bases; unmatched bases: 16. Germline CDR1 reads PRHDT; CDR2 reads FYEKMQ (reference sequence). The CDR3 DNA sequence: TGTGCCAGTGGGGGACTAGCGGGAGGAGACTCCCTACGAGAGCAGTACTTC. It translates to CASGGLAGGDSLREQYF.

The chain has TRBV5-4 and TRBJ2-7; 7 bases are shared with TRBD1. The germline V gene encodes CDR1 SGHNT and CDR2 YYREEE (reference sequence). The CDR3 is 12 amino acids. J was trimmed by 6 bases and V by 4 bases; bases with no gene match: 4. The CDR3 DNA is TGTGCCAGCAGCCTTACAGGGGTCGAGCAGTACTTC. Amino acids: CASSLTGVEQYF.

The chain joins TRBV19 to TRBJ2-3; tentatively, D is TRBD1 (6 bases). Deletions cut 3 bases from V and 4 bases from J, with 14 bases between. The CDR3 consists of 15 residues. CDR1 LNHDA and CDR2 SQIVND come from the germline V gene (reference sequence). CDR3 residues: CASSIRNRASDTQYF. CDR3 DNA: TGTGCCAGTAGTATCCGTAACAGGGCTTCAGATACGCAGTATTTT.

The gene calls are TRBV6-5 and TRBJ2-3; no clear D. Looked up from germline, CDR1 is MNHEY and CDR2 is SVGAGI. CDR3 length equals 11 residues. Between the trimmed V and J ends, which lost 5 bases and 2 bases, there was a span of 2 bases. CDR3 protein: CASSHTDTQYF. Written as DNA, the CDR3 is TGTGCCAGCAGTCACACAGATACGCAGTATTTT.

This chain connects TRBV30 to TRBJ1-2; D may be TRBD1 (6 bases). Trimming cost V 3 bases and J 4 bases, with 9 bases left between them. Germline CDR1 and CDR2: GTSNPN and SVGIG (reference sequence). There are 12 residues in the CDR3. This CDR3 is CAWRGARYGYTF. In DNA form, the CDR3 reads TGTGCCTGGAGGGGGGCCCGCTATGGCTACACCTTC.

Written as DNA, the CDR3 is TGTGCCAGCAGCCAACCGGGACAGGGGACCGGGGAGCTGTTTTTT. This translates into CASSQPGQGTGELFF. The chain is built from TRBV4-2 and TRBJ2-2; the match to TRBD1 covers 10 bases. The CDR3 sequence is 15 residues long. V shed 2 bases, J shed 5 bases, and the junction held 2 bases outside the gene matches. Germline-derived CDR1 and CDR2 are LGHNA and YNFKEQ.

The gene calls are TRBV30 and TRBJ2-1, with 8 bases aligning to TRBD2. The CDR3 is 16 residues long. Germline lookup yields CDR1 GTSNPN and CDR2 SVGIG (reference sequence). Trimming cost V 0 bases and J 5 bases; bases outside gene matches: 9. The CDR3 sequence is CAWSVLLAGSNNEQFF. In DNA form, the CDR3 reads TGTGCCTGGAGTGTACTCTTAGCGGGGTCTAACAATGAGCAGTTCTTC.

V gene TRBV29-1 combines with J gene TRBJ1-1, with D unresolved. The CDR3 extends over 13 amino acids. Germline V gives CDR1 SQVTM, CDR2 ANQGSEA. Trimming took off 4 bases at V and 4 bases at J, with 13 bases between the two ends. CDR3: CSVVSVRGTEAFF. CDR3 nucleotides: TGCAGCGTTGTTTCCGTCCGGGGCACTGAAGCTTTCTTT. The full variable domain, in which reference TRBV29-1 and TRBJ1-1 provide the parts outside the CDR3, is SAVISQKPSRDICQRGTSLTIQCQVDSQVTMMFWYRQQPGQSLTLIATANQGSEATYESGFVIDKFPISRPNLTFSTLTVSNMSPEDSSIYLCSVVSVRGTEAFFGQGTRLTVV.

This clone was counted a few times. The chain couples TRBV6-5 to TRBJ1-2; 8 nucleotides agree with TRBD1. CDR1 is MNHEY, CDR2 SVGAGI, per germline. The CDR3 contains 13 residues. Trimming cost V 7 bases and J 5 bases; bases outside gene matches: 6. The CDR3 loop reads CASKPTGAYGYTF. For the CDR3, the DNA is TGTGCCAGCAAACCGACAGGGGCGTATGGCTACACCTTC.